This T cell receptor beta chain was sequenced for a study of shared clonotypes between healthy human individuals. Libraries were prepared by immunoSEQ multiplex PCR; TCRdb keeps only in-frame clonotypes and omits some of them. The top ten clones hold 0.1% to 0.15% of a sample with over 2 million clones, 85% to 95% of them seen once. Germline values: CDR1 SGHRS, CDR2 YFSETQ. V was pared by 5 bases and J by 4 bases, with 8 bases of the junction left unmatched. This CDR3 region has 14 residues. This clonotype was sampled from a man aged 18 to 30 in good health. The J gene is TRBJ2-5, the V gene TRBV5-1; 7 bases fit TRBD1. Sequenced sample: naive CD4+ T cells sorted from blood. Subset reported: CD45RA+ positively selected. CDR3 sequence (DNA): TGCGCCAGCAGTAGGGACAGTTCTCTAGAGACCCAGTACTTC. This translates into CASSRDSSLETQYF. Variable domain in full (rest from reference TRBV5-1 and TRBJ2-5): KAGVTQTPRYLIKTRGQQVTLSCSPISGHRSVSWYQQTPGQGLQFLFEYFSETQRNKGNFPGRFSGRQFSNSRSEMNVSTLELGDSALYLCASSRDSSLETQYFGPGTRLLVL.